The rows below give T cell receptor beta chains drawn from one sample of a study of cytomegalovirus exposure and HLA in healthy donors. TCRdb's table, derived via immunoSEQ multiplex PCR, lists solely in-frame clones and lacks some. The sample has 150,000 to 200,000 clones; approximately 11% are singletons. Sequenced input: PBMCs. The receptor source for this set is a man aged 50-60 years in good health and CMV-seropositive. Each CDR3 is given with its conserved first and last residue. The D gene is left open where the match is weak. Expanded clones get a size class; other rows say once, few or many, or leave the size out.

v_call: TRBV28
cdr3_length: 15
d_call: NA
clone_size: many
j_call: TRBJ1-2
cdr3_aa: CASSLFQISAGGYTF
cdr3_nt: TGTGCCAGCAGTTTATTTCAAATCTCGGCGGGAGGCTACACCTTC

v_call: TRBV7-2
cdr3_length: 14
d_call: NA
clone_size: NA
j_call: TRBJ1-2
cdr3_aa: CASSEILGNYGYTF
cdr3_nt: TGTGCCAGCAGCGAGATACTAGGGAACTATGGCTACACCTTC

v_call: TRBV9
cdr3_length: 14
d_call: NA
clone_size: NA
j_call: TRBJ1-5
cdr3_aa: CASSVAGDYQPQHF
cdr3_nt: TGTGCCAGCAGCGTAGCGGGGGACTATCAGCCCCAGCATTTT

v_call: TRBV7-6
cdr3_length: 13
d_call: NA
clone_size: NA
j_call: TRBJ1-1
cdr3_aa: CASSSDWNTEAFF
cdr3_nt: TGTGCCAGCAGTTCGGACTGGAACACTGAAGCTTTCTTT

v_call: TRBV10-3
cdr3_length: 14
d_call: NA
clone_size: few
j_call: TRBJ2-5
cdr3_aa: CAISEAQTAGAQYF
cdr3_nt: TGTGCCATCAGTGAGGCCCAGACCGCCGGGGCCCAGTACTTC

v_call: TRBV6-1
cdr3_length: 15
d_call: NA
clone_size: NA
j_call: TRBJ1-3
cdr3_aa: CATWEGVYSGNTIYF
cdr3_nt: TGTGCCACCTGGGAGGGGGTTTACTCTGGAAACACCATATATTTT

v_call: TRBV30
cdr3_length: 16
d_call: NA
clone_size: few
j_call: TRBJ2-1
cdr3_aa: CAWSVDRSFRDKEQFF
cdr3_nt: TGTGCCTGGAGTGTAGATCGGAGTTTCCGGGACAAAGAGCAGTTCTTC

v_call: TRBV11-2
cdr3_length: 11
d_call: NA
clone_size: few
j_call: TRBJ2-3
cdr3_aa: CASGHTDTQYF
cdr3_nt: TGTGCCAGCGGCCACACAGATACGCAGTATTTT

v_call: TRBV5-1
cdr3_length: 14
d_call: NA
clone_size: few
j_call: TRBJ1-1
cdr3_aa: CASSLETVGTEAFF
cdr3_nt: TGCGCCAGCAGCTTGGAAACGGTCGGCACTGAAGCTTTCTTT

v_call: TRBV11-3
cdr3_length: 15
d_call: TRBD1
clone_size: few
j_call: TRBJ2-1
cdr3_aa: CASSLVTGGANEQFF
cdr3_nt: TGTGCCAGCAGCTTAGTGACAGGGGGGGCCAATGAGCAGTTCTTC

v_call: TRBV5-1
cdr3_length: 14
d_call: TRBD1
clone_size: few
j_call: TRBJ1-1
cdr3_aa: CASSFTDRRTEAFF
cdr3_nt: TGCGCCAGCAGCTTTACGGACAGGAGAACTGAAGCTTTCTTT

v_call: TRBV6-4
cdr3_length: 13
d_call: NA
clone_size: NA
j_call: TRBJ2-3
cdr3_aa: CASSDRGPDTQYF
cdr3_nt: TGTGCCAGCAGTGACAGGGGTCCAGATACGCAGTATTTT

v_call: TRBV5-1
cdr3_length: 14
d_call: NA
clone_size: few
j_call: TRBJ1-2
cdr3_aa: CASSGGDGPDGYTF
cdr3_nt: TGCGCCAGCAGCGGCGGGGACGGGCCGGATGGCTACACCTTC

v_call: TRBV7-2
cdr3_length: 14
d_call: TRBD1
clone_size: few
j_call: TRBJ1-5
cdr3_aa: CASSLGDRSQPQHF
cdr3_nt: TGTGCCAGCAGCTTAGGGGACAGGAGCCAGCCCCAGCATTTT

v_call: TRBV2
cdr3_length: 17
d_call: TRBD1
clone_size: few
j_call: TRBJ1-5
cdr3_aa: CASHEDRGLRSNQPQHF
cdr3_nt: TGTGCCAGCCACGAGGACAGGGGGCTTCGGAGCAATCAGCCCCAGCATTTT

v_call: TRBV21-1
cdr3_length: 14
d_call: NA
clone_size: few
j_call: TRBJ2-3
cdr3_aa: CASSRDFSTDTQYF
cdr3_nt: TGTGCCAGCAGCCGGGATTTTTCCACAGATACGCAGTATTTT

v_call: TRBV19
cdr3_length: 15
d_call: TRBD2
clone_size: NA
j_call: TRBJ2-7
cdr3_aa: CASRPLAGPSYEQYF
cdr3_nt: TGTGCCAGTAGACCATTAGCGGGACCGTCCTACGAGCAGTACTTC

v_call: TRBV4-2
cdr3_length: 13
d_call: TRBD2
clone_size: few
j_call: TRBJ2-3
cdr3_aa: CASSQRGEHTQYF
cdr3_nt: TGTGCCAGCAGCCAGCGGGGGGAACATACGCAGTATTTT

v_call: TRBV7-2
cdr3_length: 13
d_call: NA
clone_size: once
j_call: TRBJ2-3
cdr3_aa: CASSLASTDTQYF
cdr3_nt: TGTGCCAGCAGCTTAGCCTCCACAGATACGCAGTATTTT

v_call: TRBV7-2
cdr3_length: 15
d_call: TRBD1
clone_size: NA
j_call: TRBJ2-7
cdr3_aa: CASSLSPQGVHEQYF
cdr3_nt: TGTGCCAGCAGCTTGAGCCCTCAGGGGGTCCACGAGCAGTACTTC

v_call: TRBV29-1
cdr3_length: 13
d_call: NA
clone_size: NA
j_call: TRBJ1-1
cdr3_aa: CSVEIQGTGEAFF
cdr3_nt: TGCAGCGTTGAAATACAGGGAACCGGTGAAGCTTTCTTT

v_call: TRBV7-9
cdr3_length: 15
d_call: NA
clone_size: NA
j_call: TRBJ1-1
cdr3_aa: CASSLAVRVNTEAFF
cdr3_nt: TGTGCCAGCAGCTTAGCGGTCAGGGTGAACACTGAAGCTTTCTTT

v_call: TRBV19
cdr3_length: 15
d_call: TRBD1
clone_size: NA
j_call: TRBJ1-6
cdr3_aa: CASSNDRGGNSPLHF
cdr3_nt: TGTGCCAGTAGTAATGACAGGGGAGGAAATTCACCCCTCCACTTT

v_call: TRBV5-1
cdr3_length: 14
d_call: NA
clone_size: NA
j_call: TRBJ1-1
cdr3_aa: CASSLAGQFTEAFF
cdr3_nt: TGCGCCAGCAGCTTGGCCGGACAGTTCACTGAAGCTTTCTTT

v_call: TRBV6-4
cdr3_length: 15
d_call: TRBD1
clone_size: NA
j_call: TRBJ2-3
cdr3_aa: CASSEDRRSTDTQYF
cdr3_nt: TGTGCCAGCAGTGAGGACAGGCGAAGCACAGATACGCAGTATTTT

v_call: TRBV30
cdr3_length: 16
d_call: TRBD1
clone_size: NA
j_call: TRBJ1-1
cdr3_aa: CAWRQIGQGEMTEAFF
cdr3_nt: TGTGCCTGGAGGCAGATCGGACAGGGGGAAATGACTGAAGCTTTCTTT

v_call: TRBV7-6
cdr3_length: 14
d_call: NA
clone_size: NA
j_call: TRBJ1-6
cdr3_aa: CASATSSYNSPLHF
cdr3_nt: TGTGCCAGCGCAACGAGCTCCTATAATTCACCCCTCCACTTT

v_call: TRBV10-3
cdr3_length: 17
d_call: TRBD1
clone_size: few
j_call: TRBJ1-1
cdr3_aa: CAISKGQIKYMNTEAFF
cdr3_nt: TGTGCCATCAGTAAGGGACAGATAAAATACATGAACACTGAAGCTTTCTTT

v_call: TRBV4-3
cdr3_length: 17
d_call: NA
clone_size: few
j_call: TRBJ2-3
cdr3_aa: CASSQDHGGPPWDTQYF
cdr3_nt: TGCGCCAGCAGCCAAGATCACGGGGGACCGCCATGGGATACGCAGTATTTT

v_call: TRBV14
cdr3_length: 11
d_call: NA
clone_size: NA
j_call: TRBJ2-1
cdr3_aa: CASSQGQGTFF
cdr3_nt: TGTGCCAGCAGCCAAGGTCAGGGTACGTTCTTC

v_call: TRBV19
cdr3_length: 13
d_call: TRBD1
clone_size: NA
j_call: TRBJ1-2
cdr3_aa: CASRNRGFEGYTF
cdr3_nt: TGTGCCAGTAGAAACAGGGGTTTCGAGGGCTACACCTTC

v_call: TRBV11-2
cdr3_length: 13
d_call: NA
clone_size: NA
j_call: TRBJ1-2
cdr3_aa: CASSSPRFGGYTF
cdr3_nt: TGTGCCAGCAGCTCCCCCAGGTTTGGCGGCTACACCTTC

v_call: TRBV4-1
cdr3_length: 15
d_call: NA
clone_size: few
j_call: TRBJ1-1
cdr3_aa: CASSQGQQVNTEAFF
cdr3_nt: TGCGCCAGCAGCCAAGGTCAACAAGTGAACACTGAAGCTTTCTTT

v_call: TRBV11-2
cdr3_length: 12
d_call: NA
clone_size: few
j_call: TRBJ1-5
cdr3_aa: CASSPGGQPQHF
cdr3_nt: TGTGCCAGCAGCCCCGGGGGGCAGCCCCAGCATTTT

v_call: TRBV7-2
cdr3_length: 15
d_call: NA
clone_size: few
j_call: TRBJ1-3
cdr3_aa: CASSLSLGSGNTIYF
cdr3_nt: TGTGCCAGCAGCTTATCCCTCGGCTCTGGAAACACCATATATTTT

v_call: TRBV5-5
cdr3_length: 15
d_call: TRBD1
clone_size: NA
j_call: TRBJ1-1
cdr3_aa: CASSAAVGRGNEAFF
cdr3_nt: TGTGCCAGCAGCGCCGCGGTCGGCAGGGGGAATGAAGCTTTCTTT

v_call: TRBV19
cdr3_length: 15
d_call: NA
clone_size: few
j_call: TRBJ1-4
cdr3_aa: CASSSGGATNEKLFF
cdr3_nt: TGTGCCAGTAGTTCGGGGGGCGCAACTAATGAAAAACTGTTTTTT

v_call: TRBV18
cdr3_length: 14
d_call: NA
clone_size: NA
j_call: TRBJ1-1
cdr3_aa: CASSPPGRNTEAFF
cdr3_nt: TGTGCCAGCTCACCGCCAGGGCGGAACACTGAAGCTTTCTTT

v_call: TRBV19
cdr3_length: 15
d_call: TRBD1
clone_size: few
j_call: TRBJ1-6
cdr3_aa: CASSFRTGDNSPLHF
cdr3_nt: TGTGCCAGTAGTTTCAGGACAGGGGATAATTCACCCCTCCACTTT

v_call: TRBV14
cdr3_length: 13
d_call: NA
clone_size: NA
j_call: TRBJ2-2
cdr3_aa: CATRQENTGELFF
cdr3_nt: TGTGCCACCAGACAGGAGAACACCGGGGAGCTGTTTTTT

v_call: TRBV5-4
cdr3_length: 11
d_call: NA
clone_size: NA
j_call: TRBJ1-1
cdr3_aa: CAGLGSGEAFF
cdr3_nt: TGTGCCGGATTAGGATCGGGTGAAGCTTTCTTT

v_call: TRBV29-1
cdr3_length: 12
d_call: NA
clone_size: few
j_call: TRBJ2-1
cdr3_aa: CSVLRLPWEQFF
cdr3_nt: TGCAGCGTTCTACGCCTCCCTTGGGAGCAGTTCTTC

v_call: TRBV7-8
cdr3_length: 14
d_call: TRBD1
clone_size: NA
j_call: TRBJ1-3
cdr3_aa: CASSIWDSGNTIYF
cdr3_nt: TGTGCCAGCAGCATATGGGACAGCGGAAACACCATATATTTT

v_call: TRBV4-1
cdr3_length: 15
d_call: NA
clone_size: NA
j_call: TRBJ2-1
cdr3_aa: CASSQVGGSYNEQFF
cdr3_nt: TGCGCCAGCAGCCAAGTGGGGGGCTCCTACAATGAGCAGTTCTTC

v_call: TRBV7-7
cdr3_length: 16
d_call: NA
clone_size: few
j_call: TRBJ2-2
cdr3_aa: CASSLQVGRGTGELFF
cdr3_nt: TGTGCCAGCAGCTTACAGGTGGGGCGTGGCACCGGGGAGCTGTTTTTT

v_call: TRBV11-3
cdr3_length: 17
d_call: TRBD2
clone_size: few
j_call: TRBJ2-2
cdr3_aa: CASSLSGTSGGIGELFF
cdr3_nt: TGTGCCAGCAGTCTCTCCGGGACTAGCGGGGGTATCGGGGAGCTGTTTTTT

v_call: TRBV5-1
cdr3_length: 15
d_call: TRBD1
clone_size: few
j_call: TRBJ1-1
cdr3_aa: CASSLSGQGDTEAFF
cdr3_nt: TGCGCCAGCAGCTTGTCGGGACAGGGGGACACTGAAGCTTTCTTT

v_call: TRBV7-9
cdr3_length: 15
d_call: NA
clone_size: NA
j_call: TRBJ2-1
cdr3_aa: CASSLDRGAYNEQFF
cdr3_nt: TGTGCCAGCAGCTTAGACCGGGGAGCCTACAATGAGCAGTTCTTC

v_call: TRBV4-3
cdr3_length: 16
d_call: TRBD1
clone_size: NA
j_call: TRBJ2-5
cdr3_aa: CASSPGIGQGKETQYF
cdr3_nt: TGCGCCAGCAGCCCGGGTATCGGACAGGGAAAAGAGACCCAGTACTTC

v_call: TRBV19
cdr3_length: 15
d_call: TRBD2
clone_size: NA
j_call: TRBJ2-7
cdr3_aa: CASSIPGGSPYEQYF
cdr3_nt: TGTGCCAGTAGTATTCCGGGGGGGAGCCCCTACGAGCAGTACTTC

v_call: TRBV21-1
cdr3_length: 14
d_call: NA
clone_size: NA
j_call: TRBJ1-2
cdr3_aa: CASSKEGDRDGYTF
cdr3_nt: TGTGCCAGCAGCAAAGAGGGTGACAGGGATGGCTACACCTTC

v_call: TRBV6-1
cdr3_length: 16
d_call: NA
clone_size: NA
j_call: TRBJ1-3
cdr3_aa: CASSEGNQGTGNTIYF
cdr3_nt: TGTGCCAGCAGTGAGGGGAACCAGGGGACAGGAAACACCATATATTTT